This note documents a single TCR beta chain sequence. No cognate antigen has been identified for it. There are no base qualities to consult, and no much larger clone falls within one base. This sample was included in a study of cytomegalovirus exposure and HLA in healthy donors (TCRdb year 2017). Regarding the study in general: A later analysis indicated that the 130 or so validation repertoires were generated on the platform also employed for the roughly 650 repertoires of the first cohort. The study was designed to test whether signatures of past pathogen exposure could be identified by cataloging public T cell receptors. To predict cytomegalovirus infection status, the study combined high-throughput TCR immunosequencing, statistical association of individual TCRs with disease status, and machine learning. Besides the first cohort of hundreds of subjects, a separate validation cohort made up of 95 to 150 different subjects was used.

The library was obtained by the immunoSEQ multiplex PCR assay. Per the authors' processing: A statistical classification framework was built for diagnosing cytomegalovirus status from the catalog of TCR beta chain sequences. TCRdb re-hosts the immuneACCESS table, in-frame sequences only. Its copies lack some clones; in the studies checked, an unresolved V gene accounts for under half of them, and the cause for the rest is not known. That table furnishes V, J and clone size, whereas the DNA furnished D and trimming. This sample comprises about 360,000 clones, about nine tenths of them detected only once. 0.83% of the sample lies in the top ten. What the research found in general, with its limitations: The validation cohort had no HLA typing available for a later analysis, so co-occurrence within that cohort was assessed over all 120 or so repertoires. A later analysis found that TCRs clustered in the first cohort also tended to co-occur in the roughly 120 validation repertoires, with roughly 95% of cluster scores above 0. A total of fewer than 200 TCR beta chains were listed by the study as associated with cytomegalovirus. While some public TCRs were present in many individuals, most TCR sequences turned up only very rarely across donors. In vitro tests confirmed that a few of the cytomegalovirus-associated TCR beta chains recognize cytomegalovirus antigens. In both the original and validation cohorts, the classifier was reported to diagnose cytomegalovirus status with high specificity and sensitivity. According to the authors, the approach could potentially be generalized to other disease states and immunological phenotypes.

The donors belonged to the validation cohort of 90 to 150 subjects, which was separate from the roughly 700-subject first cohort. As encoded in the germline V gene, CDR1 is MNHNS while CDR2 is SASEGT. Its CDR3 holds 17 amino acids, cysteine through phenylalanine. Only the CDR3 DNA stays, 51 bases, in frame from base 1. Relative to germline, V is missing 0 bases and J is missing 3 bases, with 11 bases of the junction outside any gene match. The sequence derives from a woman between 18 and 29 years old in good health and CMV-seronegative. The sequencing input was PBMCs. This chain is built from TRBV6-1 and TRBJ2-7; TRBD2 lines up with 7 middle nucleotides. The DNA reads TGTGCCAGCAGTGAAGCGGGCGGGGGACGGGCCTTCTACGAGCAGTACTTC. This is translated as CASSEAGGGRAFYEQYF.